This T cell receptor (beta chain) is drawn from a study of beta chain features in type 1 diabetes. Across the whole study: Examined across all samples were around 110 million sorted cells.

Reverse transcribing all isolated RNA meant expressed TCRB transcripts were sequenced. Data came from immunoSEQ multiplex PCR; TCRdb stores just in-frame clones and leaves some out. This sample has 20,000 to 25,000 clones, with around 65% found just once. In regard to this clone: Antigen unknown.

After removal of 6 bases from V and 3 bases from J, the junction contained 10 bases not matched to a gene. The CDR3 spans 16 residues. Germline CDR1 reads MRHNA; CDR2 reads SNTAGT. Study results and caveats: Moderately but significantly shorter TCRB CDR3s were found in Type 1 diabetes patients in all four CD4+ subsets. VDJ junctions from patients with type 1 diabetes contained fewer insertions and more deletions.

Purity of each sorted population was above 98%. The V gene is TRBV6-4, the J gene TRBJ2-7; TRBD2 matches 11 bases. Sequencing was performed on stem cell memory CD4+ T cells from blood. The source of this sequence is a middle-aged woman with type 1 diabetes. CDR3 loop: CASRDSGRAVSYEQYF. CDR3 DNA sequence: TGTGCCAGCAGAGATAGCGGGAGGGCCGTCAGCTACGAGCAGTACTTC.